This T cell receptor (beta chain) is from a study of beta chain features in type 1 diabetes. General study findings and limits: More deletions and fewer insertions at VDJ junctions were found in patients with type 1 diabetes.

To note about this clone: The target antigen is unknown.

Germline loops: CDR1 LGHNA, CDR2 YNFKEQ. With V trimmed by 1 base and J by 1 base, 6 bases remained unmatched. The CDR3 totals 16 residues. What was sequenced were expressed TCRB transcripts, since all of the isolated RNA had been reverse transcribed. Deep immunoSEQ sequencing covered naive, central memory and regulatory T cell samples. Clones were read by immunoSEQ multiplex PCR, and TCRdb kept only the in-frame ones, dropping some. The table has under 450,000 clones, around 16% seen once. The chain links TRBV4-2 to TRBJ2-7; 8 bases line up with TRBD1. The clonotype was recovered from a woman between 18 and 29 years old in good health. The source material was naive CD4+ T cells from blood. CDR3 in amino acids: CASSQVETGASYEQYF. The CDR3 DNA sequence: TGTGCCAGCAGCCAAGTGGAGACAGGGGCATCCTACGAGCAGTACTTC.